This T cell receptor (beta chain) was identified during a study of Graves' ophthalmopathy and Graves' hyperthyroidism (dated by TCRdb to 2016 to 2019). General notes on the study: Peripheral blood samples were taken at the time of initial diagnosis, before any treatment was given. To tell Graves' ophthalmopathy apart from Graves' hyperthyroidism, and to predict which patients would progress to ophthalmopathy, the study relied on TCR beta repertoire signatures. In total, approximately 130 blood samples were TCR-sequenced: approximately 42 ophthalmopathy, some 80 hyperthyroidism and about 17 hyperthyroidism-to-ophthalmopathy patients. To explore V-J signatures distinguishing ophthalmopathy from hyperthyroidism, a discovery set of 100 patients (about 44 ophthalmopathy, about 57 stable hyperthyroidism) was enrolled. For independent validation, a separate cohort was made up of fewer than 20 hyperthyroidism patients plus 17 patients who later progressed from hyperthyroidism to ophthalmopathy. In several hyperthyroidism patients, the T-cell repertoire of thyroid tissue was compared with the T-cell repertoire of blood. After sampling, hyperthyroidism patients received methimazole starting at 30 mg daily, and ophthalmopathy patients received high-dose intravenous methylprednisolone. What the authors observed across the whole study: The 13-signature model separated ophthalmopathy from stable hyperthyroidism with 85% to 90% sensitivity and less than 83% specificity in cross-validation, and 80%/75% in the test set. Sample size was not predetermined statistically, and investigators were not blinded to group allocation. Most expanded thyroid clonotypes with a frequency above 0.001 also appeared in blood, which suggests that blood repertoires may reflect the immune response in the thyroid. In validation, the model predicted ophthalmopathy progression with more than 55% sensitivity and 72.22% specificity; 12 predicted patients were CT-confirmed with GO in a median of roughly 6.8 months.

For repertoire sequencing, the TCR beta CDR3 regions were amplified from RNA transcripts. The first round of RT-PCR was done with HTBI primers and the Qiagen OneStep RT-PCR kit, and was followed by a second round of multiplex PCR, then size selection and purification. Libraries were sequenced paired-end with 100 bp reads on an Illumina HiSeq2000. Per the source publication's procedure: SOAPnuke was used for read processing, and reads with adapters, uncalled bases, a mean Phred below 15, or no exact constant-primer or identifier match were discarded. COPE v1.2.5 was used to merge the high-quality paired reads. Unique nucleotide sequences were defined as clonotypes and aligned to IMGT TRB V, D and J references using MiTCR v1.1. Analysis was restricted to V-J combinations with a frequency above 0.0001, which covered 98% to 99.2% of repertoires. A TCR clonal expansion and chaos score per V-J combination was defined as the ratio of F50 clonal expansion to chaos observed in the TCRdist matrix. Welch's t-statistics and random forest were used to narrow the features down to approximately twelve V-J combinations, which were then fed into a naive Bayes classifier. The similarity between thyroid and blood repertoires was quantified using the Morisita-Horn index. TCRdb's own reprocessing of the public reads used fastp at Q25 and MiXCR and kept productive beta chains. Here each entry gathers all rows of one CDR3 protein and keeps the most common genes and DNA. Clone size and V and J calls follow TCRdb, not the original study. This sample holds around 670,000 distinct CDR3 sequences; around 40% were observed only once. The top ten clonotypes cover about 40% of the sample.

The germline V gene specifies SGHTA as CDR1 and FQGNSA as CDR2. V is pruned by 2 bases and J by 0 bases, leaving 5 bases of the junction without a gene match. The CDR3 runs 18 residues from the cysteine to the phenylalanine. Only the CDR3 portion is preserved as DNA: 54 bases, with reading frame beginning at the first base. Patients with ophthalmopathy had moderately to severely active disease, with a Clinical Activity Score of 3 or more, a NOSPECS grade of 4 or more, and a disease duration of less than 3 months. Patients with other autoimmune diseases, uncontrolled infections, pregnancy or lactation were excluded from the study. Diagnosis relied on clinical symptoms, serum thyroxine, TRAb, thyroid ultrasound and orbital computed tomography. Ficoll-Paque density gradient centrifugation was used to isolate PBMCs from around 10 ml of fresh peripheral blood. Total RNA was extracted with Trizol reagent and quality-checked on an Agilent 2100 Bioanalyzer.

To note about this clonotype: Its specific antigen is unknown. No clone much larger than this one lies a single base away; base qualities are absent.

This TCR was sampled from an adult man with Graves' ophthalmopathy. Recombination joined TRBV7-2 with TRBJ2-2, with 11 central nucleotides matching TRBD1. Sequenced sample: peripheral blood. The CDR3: CASSLFGQGATNTGELFF. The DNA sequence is TGTGCCAGCAGCTTATTCGGACAGGGGGCGACGAACACCGGGGAGCTGTTTTTT. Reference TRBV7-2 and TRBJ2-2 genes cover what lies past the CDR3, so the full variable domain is GAGVSQSPSNKVTEKGKDVELRCDPISGHTALYWYRQSLGQGLEFLIYFQGNSAPDKSGLPSDRFSAERTGGSVSTLTIQRTQQEDSAVYLCASSLFGQGATNTGELFFGEGSRLTVL.